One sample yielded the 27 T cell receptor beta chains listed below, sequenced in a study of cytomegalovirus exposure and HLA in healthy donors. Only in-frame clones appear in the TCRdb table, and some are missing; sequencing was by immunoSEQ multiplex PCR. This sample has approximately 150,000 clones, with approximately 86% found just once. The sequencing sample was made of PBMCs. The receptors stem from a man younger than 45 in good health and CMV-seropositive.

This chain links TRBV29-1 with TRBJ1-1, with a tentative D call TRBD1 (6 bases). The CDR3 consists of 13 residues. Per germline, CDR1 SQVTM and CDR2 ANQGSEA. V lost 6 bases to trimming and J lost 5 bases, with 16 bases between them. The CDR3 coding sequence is TGCAGCGTCCGCCCTCTCGACAGGACTGAAGCTTTCTTT. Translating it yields CSVRPLDRTEAFF.

In DNA, the CDR3 is TGTGCCAGCAGTACCCGCGAAAGCGGGGCCACCGGGGAGCTGTTTTTT. Translating gives CASSTRESGATGELFF. This chain links TRBV7-3 with TRBJ2-2; TRBD2 agrees at 7 bases. Germline V gives CDR1 SGHTA, CDR2 FQGTGA. The CDR3 runs to 16 residues. Germline trimming cut 6 bases from V and 4 bases from J; bases unmatched to any gene: 11.

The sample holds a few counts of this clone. Here the CDR3 reads CASSRGTWETQYF. The CDR3 nucleotides are TGTGCCAGCAGTAGGGGGACCTGGGAGACCCAGTACTTC. The genes are TRBV6-5 and TRBJ2-5; TRBD1 is a possible D gene (6 bases). CDR1 and CDR2 (germline): MNHEY, SVGAGI. The CDR3 totals 13 residues. Trimming removed 5 bases at V and 5 bases at J, with 12 bases between.

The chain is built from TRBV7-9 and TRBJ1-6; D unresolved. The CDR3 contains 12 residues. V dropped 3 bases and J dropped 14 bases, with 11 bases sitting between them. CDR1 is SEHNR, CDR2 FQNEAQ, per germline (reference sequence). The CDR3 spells CASSFQSGALHF. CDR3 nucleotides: TGTGCCAGCAGCTTCCAGAGCGGGGCCCTCCACTTT.

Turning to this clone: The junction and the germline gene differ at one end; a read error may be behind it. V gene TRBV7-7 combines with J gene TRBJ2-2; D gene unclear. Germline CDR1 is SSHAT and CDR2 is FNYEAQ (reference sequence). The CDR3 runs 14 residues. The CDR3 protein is CASSLSSRSGELFF. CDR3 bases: TGTGCTAGCAGCTTGTCGTCTAGATCCGGGGAGCTGTTTTTT.

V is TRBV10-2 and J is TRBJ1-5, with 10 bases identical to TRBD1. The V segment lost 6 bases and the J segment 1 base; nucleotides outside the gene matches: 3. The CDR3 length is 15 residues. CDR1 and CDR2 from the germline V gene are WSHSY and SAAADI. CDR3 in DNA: TGCGCCAGCAGGCCGGGACAGGGGAGCAATCAGCCCCAGCATTTT. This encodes CASRPGQGSNQPQHF.

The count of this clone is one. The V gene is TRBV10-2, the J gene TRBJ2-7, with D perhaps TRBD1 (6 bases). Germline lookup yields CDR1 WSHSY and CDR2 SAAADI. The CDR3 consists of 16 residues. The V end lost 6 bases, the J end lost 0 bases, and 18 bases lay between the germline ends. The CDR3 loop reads CASRPTLDRSSYEQYF. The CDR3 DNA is TGCGCCAGCAGGCCCACTCTTGACAGGAGCTCCTACGAGCAGTACTTC.

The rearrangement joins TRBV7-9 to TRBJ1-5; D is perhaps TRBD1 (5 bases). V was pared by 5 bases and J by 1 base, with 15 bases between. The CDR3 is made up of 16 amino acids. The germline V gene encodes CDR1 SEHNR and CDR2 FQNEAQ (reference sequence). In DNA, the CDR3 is TGTGCCAGCAGCCCAAGGTCGGGGGGAAGCAATCAGCCCCAGCATTTT. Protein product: CASSPRSGGSNQPQHF. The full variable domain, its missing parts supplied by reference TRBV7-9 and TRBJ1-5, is DTGVSQNPRHKITKRGQNVTFRCDPISEHNRLYWYRQTLGQGPEFLTYFQNEAQLEKSRLLSDRFSAERPKGSFSTLEIQRTEQGDSAMYLCASSPRSGGSNQPQHFGDGTRLSIL.

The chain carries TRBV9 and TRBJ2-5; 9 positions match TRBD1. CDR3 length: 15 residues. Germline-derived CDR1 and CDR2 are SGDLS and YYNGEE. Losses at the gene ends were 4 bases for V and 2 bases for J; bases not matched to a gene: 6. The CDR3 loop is CASSIGQGRQETQYF. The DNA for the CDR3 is TGTGCCAGCAGCATTGGACAGGGGCGACAAGAGACCCAGTACTTC.

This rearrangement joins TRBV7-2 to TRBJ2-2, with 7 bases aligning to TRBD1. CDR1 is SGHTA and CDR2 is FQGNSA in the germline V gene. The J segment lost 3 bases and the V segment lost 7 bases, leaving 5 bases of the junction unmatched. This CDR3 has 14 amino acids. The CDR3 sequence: CASKQGLDTGELFF. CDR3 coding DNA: TGTGCCAGCAAACAGGGGCTGGACACCGGGGAGCTGTTTTTT.

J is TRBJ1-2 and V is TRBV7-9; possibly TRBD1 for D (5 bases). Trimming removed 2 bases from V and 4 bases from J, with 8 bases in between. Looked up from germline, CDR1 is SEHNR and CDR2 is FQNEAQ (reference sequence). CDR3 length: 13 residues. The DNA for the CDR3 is TGTGCCAGCAGCTTATCGGGGGGCTATGGCTACACCTTC. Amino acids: CASSLSGGYGYTF.

Here the CDR3 DNA reads TGTGCCAGCAGCGTAGGGCTTCAGGGGGCAACAGATACGCAGTATTTT. It encodes CASSVGLQGATDTQYF. The chain links TRBV9 to TRBJ2-3, with 8 bases fitting TRBD1. The length of the CDR3 is 16 residues. V lost 0 bases and J lost 3; bases outside the gene matches: 6. In germline, CDR1 is SGDLS, CDR2 YYNGEE.

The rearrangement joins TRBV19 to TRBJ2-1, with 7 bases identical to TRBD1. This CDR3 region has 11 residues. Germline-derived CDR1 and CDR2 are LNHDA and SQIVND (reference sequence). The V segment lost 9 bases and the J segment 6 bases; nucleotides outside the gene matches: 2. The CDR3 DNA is TGTGCCAGCCGGACAGGCAATGAGCAGTTCTTC. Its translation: CASRTGNEQFF.

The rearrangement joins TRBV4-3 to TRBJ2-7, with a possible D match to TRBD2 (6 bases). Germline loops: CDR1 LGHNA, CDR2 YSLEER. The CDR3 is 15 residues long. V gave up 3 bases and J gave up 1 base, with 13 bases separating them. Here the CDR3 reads CASSQSEGGSYEQYF. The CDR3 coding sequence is TGCGCCAGCAGCCAGTCGGAGGGTGGGTCCTACGAGCAGTACTTC.

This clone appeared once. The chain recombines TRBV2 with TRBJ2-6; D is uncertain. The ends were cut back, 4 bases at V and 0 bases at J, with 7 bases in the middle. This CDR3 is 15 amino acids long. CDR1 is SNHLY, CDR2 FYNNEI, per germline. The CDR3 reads CASSAIVSGANVLTF. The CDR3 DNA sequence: TGTGCCAGCAGTGCGATAGTCTCTGGGGCCAACGTCCTGACTTTC.

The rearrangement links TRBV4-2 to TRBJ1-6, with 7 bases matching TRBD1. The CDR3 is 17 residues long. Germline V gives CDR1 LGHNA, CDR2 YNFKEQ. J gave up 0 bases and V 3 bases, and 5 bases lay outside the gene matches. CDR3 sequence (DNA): TGTGCCAGCAGCCAGGGACAGTTAAGCTCCTATAATTCACCCCTCCACTTT. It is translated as CASSQGQLSSYNSPLHF.

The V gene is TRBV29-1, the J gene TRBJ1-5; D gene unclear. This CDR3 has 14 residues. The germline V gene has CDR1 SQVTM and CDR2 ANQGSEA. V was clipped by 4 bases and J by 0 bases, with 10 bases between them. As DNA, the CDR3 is TGCAGCGTTGGGCAGATTGATAGCAATCAGCCCCAGCATTTT. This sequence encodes CSVGQIDSNQPQHF.

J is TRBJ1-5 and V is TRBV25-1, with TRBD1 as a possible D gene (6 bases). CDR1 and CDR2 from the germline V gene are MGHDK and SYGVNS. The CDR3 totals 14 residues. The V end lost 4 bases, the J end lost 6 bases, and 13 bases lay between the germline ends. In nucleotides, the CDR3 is TGTGCCAGCAGTGGCCCAGGGGTAAGTCAGCCCCAGCATTTT. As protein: CASSGPGVSQPQHF.

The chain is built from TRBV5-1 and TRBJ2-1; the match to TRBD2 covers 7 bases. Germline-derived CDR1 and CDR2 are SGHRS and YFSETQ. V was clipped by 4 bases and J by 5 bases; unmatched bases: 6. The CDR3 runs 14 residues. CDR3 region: CASSPDGRNNEQFF. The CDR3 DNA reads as TGCGCCAGCAGCCCGGACGGGAGGAACAATGAGCAGTTCTTC.

Here the CDR3 reads CASSLTSADTQYF. CDR3 coding DNA: TGTGCCAGCAGCCTAACCAGCGCAGATACGCAGTATTTT. This sequence joins TRBV5-4 and TRBJ2-3; D remains unclear. Between the trimmed V and J ends, which lost 4 bases and 4 bases, there was a span of 10 bases. CDR1 and CDR2 from the germline V gene are SGHNT and YYREEE (reference sequence). This CDR3 has 13 residues.

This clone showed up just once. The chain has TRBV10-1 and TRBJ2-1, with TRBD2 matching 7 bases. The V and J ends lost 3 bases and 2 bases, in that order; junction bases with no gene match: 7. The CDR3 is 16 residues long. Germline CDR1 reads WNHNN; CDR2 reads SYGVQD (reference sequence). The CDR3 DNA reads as TGCGCCAGCAGTGAAACGGGGCGGGGGACCTACAATGAGCAGTTCTTC. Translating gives CASSETGRGTYNEQFF.

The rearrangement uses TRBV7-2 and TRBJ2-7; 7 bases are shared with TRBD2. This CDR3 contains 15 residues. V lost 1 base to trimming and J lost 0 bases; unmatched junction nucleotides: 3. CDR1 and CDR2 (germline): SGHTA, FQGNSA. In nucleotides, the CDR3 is TGTGCCAGCAGCTTAGACGGCGGGAGCTCCTACGAGCAGTACTTC. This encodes CASSLDGGSSYEQYF. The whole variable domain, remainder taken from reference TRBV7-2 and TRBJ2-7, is GAGVSQSPSNKVTEKGKDVELRCDPISGHTALYWYRQSLGQGLEFLIYFQGNSAPDKSGLPSDRFSAERTGGSVSTLTIQRTQQEDSAVYLCASSLDGGSSYEQYFGPGTRLTVT.

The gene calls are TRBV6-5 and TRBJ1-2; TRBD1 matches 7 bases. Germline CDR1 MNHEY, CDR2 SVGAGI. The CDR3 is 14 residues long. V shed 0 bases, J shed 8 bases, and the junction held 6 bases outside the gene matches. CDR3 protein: CASSYSGTDRGYTF. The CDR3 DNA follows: TGTGCCAGCAGTTACTCCGGGACAGACCGGGGCTACACCTTC.

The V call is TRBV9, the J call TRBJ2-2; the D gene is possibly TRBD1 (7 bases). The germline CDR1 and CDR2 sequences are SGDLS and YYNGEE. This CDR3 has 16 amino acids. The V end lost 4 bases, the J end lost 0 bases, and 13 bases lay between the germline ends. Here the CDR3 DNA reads TGTGCCAGCAGCTCACAGGGGACTTCGAACACCGGGGAGCTGTTTTTT. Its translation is CASSSQGTSNTGELFF.

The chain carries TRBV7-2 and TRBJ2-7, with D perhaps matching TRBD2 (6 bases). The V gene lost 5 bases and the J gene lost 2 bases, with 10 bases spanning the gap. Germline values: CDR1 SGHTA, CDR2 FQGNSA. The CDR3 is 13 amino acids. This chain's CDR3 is CASSGASAYEQYF. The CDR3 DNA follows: TGTGCCAGCAGCGGGGCTAGCGCCTACGAGCAGTACTTC.

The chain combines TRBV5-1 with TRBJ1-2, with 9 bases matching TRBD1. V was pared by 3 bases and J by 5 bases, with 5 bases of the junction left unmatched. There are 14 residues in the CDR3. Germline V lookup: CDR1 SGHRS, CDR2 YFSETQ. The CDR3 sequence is CASSSSGTGYGYTF. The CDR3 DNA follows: TGCGCCAGCAGCTCATCCGGGACAGGGTATGGCTACACCTTC.

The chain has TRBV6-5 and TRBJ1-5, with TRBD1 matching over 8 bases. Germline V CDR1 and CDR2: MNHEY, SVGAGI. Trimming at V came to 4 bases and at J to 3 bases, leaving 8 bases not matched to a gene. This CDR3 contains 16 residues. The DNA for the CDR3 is TGTGCCAGCAGTTCCCAGGGGGCAAGATTCAATCAGCCCCAGCATTTT. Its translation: CASSSQGARFNQPQHF.